Presented here are 21 T cell receptor beta chains from one specimen sequenced in a study of cytomegalovirus exposure and HLA in healthy donors. PCR amplification relied on 60 Vbeta primers (plus 13 Jbeta primers). The table came from immunoSEQ multiplex PCR; TCRdb's copy has only in-frame clones and leaves some out. The profile shows 150,000 to 250,000 clones, approximately 79% of them singletons. Specimen: PBMCs. Every receptor here comes from a woman under 40 in good health and CMV-seropositive.

In this sample, this clone turned up once. The rearrangement links TRBV7-9 to TRBJ2-2, with 11 bases aligning to TRBD2. The CDR3 totals 16 residues. The V gene's germline CDR1 is SEHNR and CDR2 FQNEAQ (reference sequence). The trim removed 5 bases at V and 1 base at J, leaving 3 bases unmatched. CDR3 loop: CASSPGLAGNTGELFF. CDR3 sequence (DNA): TGTGCCAGCAGCCCCGGACTAGCGGGGAACACCGGGGAGCTGTTTTTT.

The chain combines TRBV21-1 with TRBJ1-5; the table's D call, TRBD1, has no DNA check behind it. TRBV21-1 is a listed pseudogene. The CDR3 extends over 18 amino acids. The CDR3 region is CASSTEGQGVYSNQPQHF. The CDR3 nucleotides are TGTGCCAGCAGTACAGAGGGGCAGGGGGTCTATAGCAATCAGCCCCAGCATTTT.

The genes are TRBV5-1 and TRBJ2-7; TRBD2 aligns across 7 bases. The junction had 20 bases not matched to a gene; V was cut back by 4 bases and J by 4 bases. Looked up from germline, CDR1 is SGHRS and CDR2 is YFSETQ. This CDR3 comprises 18 residues. The chain's CDR3 is CASSHRDYTNAKRYEQYF. The CDR3 nucleotides read TGCGCCAGCAGCCACCGGGACTATACTAACGCAAAGAGGTACGAGCAGTACTTC.

The table lists this clone with a few counts. The rearrangement links TRBV19 to TRBJ1-1; 8 bases line up with TRBD1. Per germline, CDR1 LNHDA and CDR2 SQIVND (reference sequence). The CDR3 totals 16 residues. V lost 9 bases, J lost 1 base, and 13 bases stayed unmatched. CDR3 sequence (DNA): TGTGCCAGCTCGTCTGGGGCAGGGGGCAGGAACACTGAAGCTTTCTTT. This codes for CASSSGAGGRNTEAFF.

The chain recombines TRBV4-1 with TRBJ2-5; D might be TRBD1 (6 bases). Germline CDR1 and CDR2: MGHRA and YSYEKL. V was trimmed by 4 bases and J by 1 base, leaving 16 bases between them. CDR3 length equals 16 residues. CDR3 coding DNA: TGCGCCAGCAGCCCGAGAGGCCGAGGGGGCCAAGAGACCCAGTACTTC. Its translation: CASSPRGRGGQETQYF.

J is TRBJ1-4 and V is TRBV10-3, with 7 bases fitting TRBD1. J lost 3 bases, V lost 9 bases, and 7 bases had no gene match. Germline assignment: CDR1 ENHRY and CDR2 SYGVKD. This CDR3 has 14 residues. CDR3 protein: CAIKPTGPNEKLFF. The CDR3 DNA is TGTGCCATTAAACCGACAGGGCCTAATGAAAAACTGTTTTTT.

This clone has a single count. The V call is TRBV14, the J call TRBJ2-5, with a possible D match to TRBD1 (5 bases). Trimming shortened V by 1 base and J by 7 bases, and 16 bases separated the two germline ends. The CDR3 extends over 15 amino acids. Germline-derived CDR1 and CDR2 are SGHDN and FVKESK. CDR3 loop: CASSQVETVSGTQYF. CDR3 nucleotides: TGTGCCAGCAGCCAAGTTGAGACAGTGTCAGGGACCCAGTACTTC.

This sequence joins TRBV11-2 and TRBJ2-3; TRBD1 agrees at 11 bases. CDR3 length: 15 residues. V gave up 4 bases and J gave up 1 base; unmatched junction bases: 1. Germline CDR1 SGHAT, CDR2 FQNNGV. CDR3 region: CASSSGQGGTDTQYF. The CDR3 DNA follows: TGTGCCAGCAGCTCGGGACAGGGGGGCACAGATACGCAGTATTTT. The full variable domain, rest sourced from reference TRBV11-2 and TRBJ2-3, is EAGVAQSPRYKIIEKRQSVAFWCNPISGHATLYWYQQILGQGPKLLIQFQNNGVVDDSQLPKDRFSAERLKGVDSTLKIQPAKLEDSAVYLCASSSGQGGTDTQYFGPGTRLTVL.

The CDR3, as DNA: TGTGCCAGCAGCTTTAGGACAGGGGGCGATACTGAAGCTTTCTTT. This translates into CASSFRTGGDTEAFF. This sequence joins TRBV5-5 and TRBJ1-1; TRBD1 matches 11 bases. V lost 2 bases to trimming and J lost 5 bases; unmatched junction nucleotides: 5. In germline, CDR1 is SGHKS, CDR2 YYEKEE (reference sequence). This CDR3 region has 15 residues.

The rearrangement links TRBV27 to TRBJ1-6, with 9 nucleotides matching TRBD1. Germline V CDR1 and CDR2: MNHEY, SMNVEV (reference sequence). The V gene end was trimmed by 7 bases and the J gene end by 10 bases; junction bases not matched to a gene: 11. CDR3 size: 15 residues. The CDR3 sequence: CASTNQGQGVSPLHF. The CDR3 nucleotides are TGTGCCAGCACCAATCAGGGACAGGGCGTATCACCCCTCCACTTT.

The chain uses TRBV11-3 and TRBJ2-1; 9 bases match TRBD2. This CDR3 has 16 residues. Germline CDR1 is SGHNT and CDR2 is YENEEA. Unmatched junction bases numbered 12, after V lost 4 bases and J lost 8 bases. CDR3 sequence reads: CASSSRGSGGTDEQFF. CDR3 in DNA: TGTGCCAGCAGCTCCAGGGGTAGCGGGGGTACCGATGAGCAGTTCTTC.

This chain links TRBV7-6 with TRBJ2-1; 7 positions agree with TRBD1. V dropped 5 bases and J dropped 4; count of bases not matched to a gene: 8. This CDR3 is built from 15 residues. Germline-derived CDR1 and CDR2 are SGHVS and FNYEAQ. The CDR3 region is CASSLRDRRYNEQFF. The CDR3, as DNA: TGTGCCAGCAGCCTTCGGGACAGAAGATACAATGAGCAGTTCTTC.

On this clone itself: At one end, the junction sequence differs from germline, possibly due to a read error. The chain recombines TRBV5-1 with TRBJ1-4, with D maybe TRBD1 (6 bases). This CDR3 comprises 16 residues. Germline V lookup: CDR1 SGHRS, CDR2 YFSETQ. CDR3 in amino acids: CASSLVGAGANEKLFF. CDR3 sequence (DNA): TGCGCCAGCAGCTTGGTCGGGGCAGGGGCTAACGAAAAACTGTTTTTT.

The CDR3 protein is CASSLNRGTEAFF. The CDR3 DNA follows: TGTGCCAGCAGCTTGAACCGGGGTACTGAAGCTTTCTTT. The chain links TRBV5-8 to TRBJ1-1, with D unresolved. Germline V gene sequence: CDR1 SGHTS, CDR2 YDEGEE. V dropped 1 base and J dropped 5 bases, with 9 bases sitting between them. The CDR3 has 13 amino acids.

This clone came up once. The chain joins TRBV11-2 to TRBJ2-5; D might be TRBD2 (6 bases). V dropped 6 bases and J dropped 5 bases, with 13 bases sitting between them. The CDR3 is 13 amino acids. Germline V gene data show CDR1 as SGHAT and CDR2 as FQNNGV. Here the CDR3 reads CASRLTRRETQYF. CDR3 coding DNA: TGTGCCAGCAGGTTGACTAGGCGGGAGACCCAGTACTTC.

The chain combines TRBV6-5 with TRBJ1-2; 7 positions agree with TRBD1. V was pared by 3 bases and J by 4 bases, with 5 bases of the junction left unmatched. From germline, CDR1 is MNHEY and CDR2 SVGAGI. CDR3 size: 14 residues. This CDR3 reads CASSYTGEIYGYTF. DNA for the CDR3: TGTGCCAGCAGTTATACAGGGGAAATCTATGGCTACACCTTC.

The chain links TRBV5-4 to TRBJ1-6; D remains ambiguous. The CDR3 is made up of 12 amino acids. V lost 4 bases to trimming and J lost 7 bases, with 6 bases between them. From germline, CDR1 is SGHNT and CDR2 YYREEE (reference sequence). The CDR3 nucleotides are TGTGCCAGCAGCCAGGCCAATTCACCCCTCCACTTT. This encodes CASSQANSPLHF.

The chain joins TRBV6-5 to TRBJ1-1; D gene ambiguous. CDR1 and CDR2 from the germline V gene are MNHEY and SVGAGI. There are 12 residues in the CDR3. The ends were cut back, 8 bases at V and 8 bases at J, with 15 bases in the middle. The CDR3 DNA sequence: TGTGCCAGCTTCCCTCCAGGCACCGAAGCTTTCTTT. This codes for CASFPPGTEAFF.

J is TRBJ2-1 and V is TRBV11-2; 11 bases map to TRBD2. V lost 5 bases and J lost 4; bases outside the gene matches: 4. CDR1 and CDR2 (germline): SGHAT, FQNNGV. This CDR3 comprises 15 residues. CDR3 nucleotide sequence: TGTGCCAGCAGCCCAAGACTAGCGGGGTACAATGAGCAGTTCTTC. Translation gives CASSPRLAGYNEQFF.

The gene calls are TRBV10-2 and TRBJ2-7, with 7 bases aligning to TRBD1. Germline V gives CDR1 WSHSY, CDR2 SAAADI. The CDR3 totals 18 residues. The V gene end was trimmed by 6 bases and the J gene end by 0 bases; junction bases not matched to a gene: 17. CDR3 in amino acids: CASRSVGGDSLSSYEQYF. The CDR3 bases are TGCGCCAGCAGAAGTGTGGGTGGGGACAGCCTAAGCTCCTACGAGCAGTACTTC.

This clone was seen once. The chain links TRBV7-9 to TRBJ1-4; 7 bases are a match to TRBD1. In germline, CDR1 is SEHNR, CDR2 FQNEAQ (reference sequence). This CDR3 contains 15 residues. The V segment lost 3 bases and the J segment 8 bases; nucleotides outside the gene matches: 9. The CDR3, as DNA: TGTGCCAGCAGCTTTTTTGGGACAGACGGCGAAAAACTGTTTTTT. It yields the protein CASSFFGTDGEKLFF.